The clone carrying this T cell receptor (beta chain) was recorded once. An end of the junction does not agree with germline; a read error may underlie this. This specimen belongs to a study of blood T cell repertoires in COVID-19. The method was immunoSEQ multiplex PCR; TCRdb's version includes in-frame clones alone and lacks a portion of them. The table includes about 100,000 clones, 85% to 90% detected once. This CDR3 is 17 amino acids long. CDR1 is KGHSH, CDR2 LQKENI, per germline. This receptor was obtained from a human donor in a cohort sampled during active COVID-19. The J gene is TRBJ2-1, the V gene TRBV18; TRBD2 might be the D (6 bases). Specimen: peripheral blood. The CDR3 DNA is TGTGCCAGCTCACCGAACGGAGGGACTCTCTCCAACAATGAGCAGTTCTTC. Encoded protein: CASSPNGGTLSNNEQFF.